This T cell receptor (beta chain) was captured in a study of regulatory and conventional T cells in RAG deficiency. Study-level results: Sorted Omenn CD25-high CD127-low cells may not be bona fide Tregs.

A remark on this clone: As yet, its antigen is unknown.

Assay: immunoSEQ multiplex PCR; the TCRdb copy retains only in-frame clones and omits some. The sample contains roughly 29,000 clones, 90% to 95% of which appear only once. Conventional CD4+ T cells were sorted from blood as CD25-low CD127-high cells. Germline CDR1 reads SGHRS; CDR2 reads YFSETQ. V shed 0 bases and J 7 bases; nucleotides not matched to a gene: 12. CDR3 size: 16 residues. This sample also appeared in a second study, on regulatory T cells. In that study: Primers: 52 TRBV forward and 13 TRBJ reverse. Regulatory T cells showed the strongest V-J pair restriction and V/J gene skewing among patient repertoires.

This TCR was recovered from a human donor in good health. The sample comprised CD25- CD4+ T cells sorted from blood. This chain links TRBV5-1 with TRBJ1-1, with 7 bases fitting TRBD1. CDR3 sequence reads: CASSLEGWRGPGEAFF. The CDR3 DNA sequence: TGCGCCAGCAGCTTGGAGGGGTGGAGGGGGCCAGGTGAAGCTTTCTTT.